A single sample gave rise to the 14 T cell receptor beta chains below, sequenced in a study of identical twins. TCRdb recomputed calls from the 5' RACE reads with MiXCR, one row per CDR3 protein. The sample gives fewer than 900,000 distinct CDR3 sequences, over 15% of which show up once; under 15% is in the top ten. The same specimen was also included in a second study, on T cells expressing NK-cell markers.

Sequencing was done on a sample of PBMCs. The origin of the receptors is a woman aged 18-30 years in good health.

This clonotype was detected ten times or more. The rearrangement uses TRBV12-3 or TRBV12-4 and TRBJ1-1; no definite D call. V dropped 1 base and J dropped 1 base, with 10 bases sitting between them. The CDR3 is 15 amino acids. The CDR3 coding sequence is TGTGCCAGCAGTTTAGGGCCCCCTCGGAACACTGAAGCTTTCTTT. Its translation: CASSLGPPRNTEAFF.

The rearrangement uses TRBV20-1 and TRBJ1-2; D is undetermined. This CDR3 has 12 residues. From germline, CDR1 is DFQATT and CDR2 SNEGSKA (reference sequence). V lost 1 base and J lost 8, with 11 bases in between. CDR3 residues: CSARAQVGGYTF. For the CDR3, the DNA is TGCAGTGCTAGAGCCCAGGTTGGGGGCTACACCTTC.

The V call is TRBV4-2, the J call TRBJ2-2; 9 nucleotides align to TRBD2. V lost 3 bases to trimming and J lost 0 bases; unmatched junction nucleotides: 14. Germline CDR1 and CDR2: LGHNA and YNFKEQ. The CDR3 is 20 residues long. DNA for the CDR3: TGTGCCAGCAGCCACAGAATAGCGGGGGCCTTCGACGCGAACACCGGGGAGCTGTTTTTT. This sequence encodes CASSHRIAGAFDANTGELFF.

V usage is TRBV20-1 and J usage is TRBJ2-3, with 13 bases identical to TRBD2. V shed 0 bases and J 3 bases; nucleotides not matched to a gene: 3. Germline-derived CDR1 and CDR2 are DFQATT and SNEGSKA (reference sequence). CDR3 length: 16 amino acids. The CDR3 sequence is CSARDWGLAGTDTQYF. The CDR3 region has the DNA TGCAGTGCTAGAGATTGGGGACTAGCGGGGACAGATACGCAGTATTTT.

This clonotype was seen more than once but under ten times. The chain carries TRBV5-1 and TRBJ2-3; D ambiguous. CDR3 size: 14 residues. Trimming left V 5 bases short and J 2 bases short, with 12 bases between. Germline lookup yields CDR1 SGHRS and CDR2 YFSETQ. This chain's CDR3 is CASRLSPDTDTQYF. The CDR3, as DNA: TGCGCCAGCAGGCTAAGCCCGGACACAGATACGCAGTATTTT.

In this sample, this clonotype turned up many times. This chain connects TRBV12-3 or TRBV12-4 to TRBJ2-3; no reliable D call. Trimming pared 3 bases from V and 6 bases from J, leaving 10 bases between. The CDR3 is 13 amino acids. The CDR3 loop reads CASSFRWSDTQYF. CDR3 DNA: TGTGCCAGCAGTTTCCGTTGGTCGGATACGCAGTATTTT.

This clonotype was picked up a small number of times. The rearrangement uses TRBV3-1 and TRBJ2-1, with D perhaps matching TRBD2 (5 bases). The V end lost 3 bases, the J end lost 10 bases, and 13 bases lay between the germline ends. Looked up from germline, CDR1 is LGHDT and CDR2 is YNNKEL (reference sequence). The CDR3 contains 13 residues. This CDR3 reads CASSQGSSTEQFF. The CDR3 DNA sequence: TGTGCCAGCAGCCAGGGTTCTAGCACCGAGCAGTTCTTC.

This chain connects TRBV21-1 to TRBJ2-5. TRBV21-1 is a known pseudogene. CDR3 size: 17 residues. The CDR3: CASSNGVIDREKETQYF. CDR3 nucleotides: TGTGCCAGCAGCAACGGGGTCATAGACCGAGAGAAAGAGACCCAGTACTTC.

CDR3 nucleotides: TGTGCCAGCAGTTCCCTAGCGGGATCGGGCACAGATACGCAGTATTTT. Translation gives CASSSLAGSGTDTQYF. V usage is TRBV6-5 and J usage is TRBJ2-3, with 9 bases that match TRBD2. Trimming removed 4 bases from V and 1 base from J; junction bases left unmatched: 6. The length of the CDR3 is 16 residues. The germline V gene encodes CDR1 MNHEY and CDR2 SVGAGI.

The CDR3 loop reads CASSDANQPQHF. CDR3 DNA: TGTGCCAGCAGCGACGCCAATCAGCCCCAGCATTTT. The chain recombines TRBV12-3 or TRBV12-4 with TRBJ1-5; D remains unclear. This CDR3 spans 12 amino acids. V was clipped by 6 bases and J by 3 bases, with 6 bases between them.

The genes are TRBV11-2 and TRBJ2-3, with 9 bases that match TRBD2. Germline trimming cut 5 bases from V and 2 bases from J; bases unmatched to any gene: 11. Per germline, CDR1 SGHAT and CDR2 FQNNGV. The CDR3 has 17 residues. CDR3 sequence: CASSTPGRGGDTDTQYF. The CDR3 nucleotides are TGTGCCAGCAGCACCCCTGGGCGGGGGGGAGACACAGATACGCAGTATTTT. Based on the CDR3 plus reference TRBV11-2 and TRBJ2-3, the full variable domain is EAGVAQSPRYKIIEKRQSVAFWCNPISGHATLYWYQQILGQGPKLLIQFQNNGVVDDSQLPKDRFSAERLKGVDSTLKIQPAKLEDSAVYLCASSTPGRGGDTDTQYFGPGTRLTVL.

The V call is TRBV7-6, the J call TRBJ2-1; 7 positions match TRBD1. CDR3 length: 15 residues. J lost 3 bases, V lost 5 bases, and 7 bases had no gene match. CDR1 is SGHVS, CDR2 FNYEAQ, per germline. CDR3 amino acids: CASSRPGTVYNEQFF. The CDR3 DNA sequence: TGTGCCAGCAGCCGCCCCGGGACAGTCTACAATGAGCAGTTCTTC. The complete variable domain, with remaining parts taken from reference TRBV7-6 and TRBJ2-1, reads GAGVSQSPRYKVTKRGQDVALRCDPISGHVSLYWYRQALGQGPEFLTYFNYEAQQDKSGLPNDRFSAERPEGSISTLTIQRTEQRDSAMYRCASSRPGTVYNEQFFGPGTRLTVL.

The V call is TRBV9, the J call TRBJ1-2; the match to TRBD1 covers 12 bases. CDR1 is SGDLS, CDR2 YYNGEE, per germline. Losses at the gene ends were 2 bases for V and 7 bases for J; bases not matched to a gene: 6. This CDR3 comprises 15 residues. This chain's CDR3 is CASSVIPGQGAGYTF. CDR3 nucleotides: TGTGCCAGCAGCGTTATCCCGGGACAGGGGGCTGGCTACACCTTC. The variable domain in full, with the rest retrieved from reference TRBV9 and TRBJ1-2, is DSGVTQTPKHLITATGQRVTLRCSPRSGDLSVYWYQQSLDQGLQFLIQYYNGEERAKGNILERFSAQQFPDLHSELNLSSLELGDSALYFCASSVIPGQGAGYTFGSGTRLTVV.

The chain employs TRBV5-1 and TRBJ1-5, with unresolved D. The V and J ends lost 5 bases and 3 bases respectively, with 9 bases between them. Germline CDR1 reads SGHRS; CDR2 reads YFSETQ. This CDR3 contains 13 residues. CDR3 in amino acids: CASRVNNNQPQHF. CDR3 nucleotide sequence: TGCGCCAGCAGGGTTAATAACAATCAGCCCCAGCATTTT.